This T cell receptor beta chain emerged from a study of blood T cells in healthy people across ages. Study-wide findings and caveats: Significant beta diversity loss was already apparent by age roughly 43, declining roughly linearly.

The second PCR ran about 6 to 11 cycles with a sample-barcoded 5' primer and J-beta primers. Tags on each cDNA molecule came from a template-switch adaptor with 12 random nucleotides. TCRdb processed the 5' RACE reads anew with MiXCR; each CDR3 protein has one entry. The sample lists 850,000 to 1,100,000 distinct CDR3 sequences; more than 30% were seen once. Collection of 8.5 to 10 milliliters of peripheral blood was performed for each donor. The authors extracted at least 5 micrograms of total RNA per sample. CDR1 is SGHVS and CDR2 is FQNEAQ in the germline V gene. The CDR3 spans 15 residues. The germline V and J ends were trimmed by 5 bases and 4 bases, with 15 bases remaining between them. This clonotype was found a few times. The antigen is unknown.

Sequenced sample: blood. The chain is built from TRBV7-8 and TRBJ1-5; the D gene is possibly TRBD1 (5 bases). This receptor was taken from a man aged 18 to 30 in good health. The CDR3 DNA reads as TGTGCCAGCAGCCATCCCGTAGGGGCTAATCAGCCCCAGCATTTT. This sequence encodes CASSHPVGANQPQHF.